The rows below give T cell receptor beta chains drawn from one sample of a study of CD8 T cells in Susac syndrome. TCRdb processed the immunoSEQ multiplex PCR reads anew with MiXCR; each CDR3 protein has one entry. The table includes around 80,000 distinct CDR3 sequences, less than 95% detected once. Sequencing was performed on CD8+ T cells from PBMCs. These receptors were obtained from a human donor with Susac syndrome. Each CDR3 is given with its conserved first and last residue. A D gene is named only where the DNA matches it firmly. The listing skips clone size in some rows; elsewhere it reads once, few, many or a size class.

J | size | V | D | CDR3 | DNA
TRBJ2-2 | once | TRBV6-4 | NA | CASSDGDYTGELFF | TGTGCCAGCAGTGATGGGGACTACACCGGGGAGCTGTTTTTT
TRBJ1-2 | NA | TRBV20-1 | NA | CSARDQGGTNYGYTF | TGCAGTGCTAGAGATCAGGGTGGAACTAACTATGGCTACACCTTC
TRBJ2-1 | NA | TRBV20-1 | NA | CSAVWGEQFF | TGCAGTGCGGTATGGGGGGAGCAGTTCTTC
TRBJ1-2 | NA | TRBV6-2/TRBV6-3 | TRBD1 | CASSDDRGGYTF | TGTGCCAGCAGCGACGACAGGGGTGGCTACACCTTC
TRBJ1-1 | NA | TRBV9 | NA | CASSALHTEAFF | TGTGCCAGCAGCGCCCTTCACACTGAAGCTTTCTTT
TRBJ1-6 | NA | TRBV7-9 | NA | CASSPLRGRQNSPLHF | TGTGCCAGCAGCCCTCTTCGGGGAAGACAGAATTCACCCCTCCACTTT
TRBJ2-5 | NA | TRBV7-9 | TRBD2 | CASSLGSGGEETQYF | TGTGCCAGCAGCTTAGGAAGCGGGGGAGAAGAGACCCAGTACTTC
TRBJ2-1 | NA | TRBV4-3 | TRBD2 | CASSPQFAGGPGNEQFF | TGCGCCAGCAGCCCTCAGTTTGCGGGGGGGCCGGGTAATGAGCAGTTCTTC
TRBJ1-4 | NA | TRBV12-3/TRBV12-4 | TRBD1 | CASSPPRQGKDEKLFF | TGTGCCAGCAGTCCACCGAGACAGGGGAAGGATGAAAAACTGTTTTTT
TRBJ2-7 | NA | TRBV7-9 | TRBD1 | CASSLPGQGDSYEQYF | TGTGCCAGCAGCTTGCCGGGACAGGGGGACTCCTACGAGCAGTACTTC
TRBJ2-5 | NA | TRBV7-9 | TRBD1 | CASSFRDRGLETQYF | TGTGCCAGCAGCTTCCGGGACAGGGGGCTGGAGACCCAGTACTTC
TRBJ1-4 | NA | TRBV9 | NA | CASSVVGSNEKLFF | TGTGCCAGCAGCGTAGTTGGGAGTAATGAAAAACTGTTTTTT
TRBJ1-5 | NA | TRBV27 | TRBD1 | CASSRQGNNQPQHF | TGTGCCAGCAGTCGACAGGGCAACAATCAGCCCCAGCATTTT
TRBJ1-2 | NA | TRBV6-5 | NA | CASSYSRFPPTDLYGYTF | TGTGCCAGCAGTTACTCGAGGTTCCCCCCGACAGATCTCTATGGCTACACCTTC
TRBJ2-5 | NA | TRBV5-4 | NA | CASNGGLGLGETQYF | TGTGCCAGCAACGGGGGTCTGGGCCTGGGAGAGACCCAGTACTTC
TRBJ2-1 | NA | TRBV5-1 | NA | CASRGTEQFF | TGCGCCAGCAGGGGAACTGAGCAGTTCTTC
TRBJ2-7 | NA | TRBV4-2 | NA | CASSHASGGEQYF | TGTGCCAGCAGCCACGCCAGTGGGGGCGAGCAGTACTTC
TRBJ2-5 | once | TRBV3-1 | TRBD2 | CATLGGYGETQYF | TGTGCCACCTTGGGAGGGTACGGAGAGACCCAGTACTTC
TRBJ2-7 | NA | TRBV12-3/TRBV12-4 | NA | CASSLWVAYEQYF | TGTGCCAGCAGTTTATGGGTGGCCTACGAGCAGTACTTC